This T cell receptor beta chain was sequenced during a study of tumor-infiltrating lymphocytes in primary liver carcinoma. At the level of the study: Sample counts of productive TCRbeta reads spanned roughly 3.5 to 7.13 million; these counts were similar across tissue types. Study-level results: Tumors carried a top-250-clone fraction significantly exceeding that of blood (p = 0.039).

The germline V gene encodes CDR1 MGHRA and CDR2 YSYEKL. The CDR3 covers 16 residues. Production of TCR beta cDNA used roughly 480 ng total RNA together with a constant-region primer. Libraries for TCR beta were built through three nested multiplex PCR rounds, which together made up a slightly modified ARM-PCR procedure. The first two PCR rounds used TRBV1-TRBV30 primers with a Cbeta primer, approximately 10 cycles each. TCRdb ran MiXCR on the multiplex PCR reads and lists one entry per CDR3 protein. The sample shows around 80,000 distinct CDR3 sequences, 69% of them seen only once. Both RNA and DNA were isolated together from about 21-30 mg of bulk tissue that had not been sorted. Surgical resection served as treatment for the primary liver carcinoma of these patients. This clonotype has just a few counts. Its antigen is unidentified. Its ends do not fully match the called genes, so a read error is possible.

Sequenced input: tumor-adjacent normal liver tissue. The chain couples TRBV4-1 to TRBJ2-7; D is undetermined. This clonotype was obtained from a man aged 35-49 years with primary liver carcinoma and hepatitis B virus infection. The CDR3 reads CASGQAKQASPYEQYF. CDR3 coding DNA: TGCGCCAGCGGCCAAGCGAAGCAGGCGAGCCCATACGAGCAGTACTTC.